The T cell receptor beta chain described here comes from a study of blood T cell repertoires in COVID-19. Study information: COVID-19 samples collected from the United States, Italy and Spain covered acute and convalescent phases.

V was trimmed by 0 bases and J by 7 bases, leaving 7 bases between them. The CDR3 is made up of 14 amino acids. Per germline, CDR1 MNHNY and CDR2 SVGAGI (reference sequence). Authors' processing steps: Reference gene primers were amplified, and this amplification served to estimate nucleated cell counts. Measured with immunoSEQ multiplex PCR; TCRdb has only the in-frame clones, and not every one. D and trimming come from the DNA, and the V and J calls and clone size come from that table. The sample carries about 88,000 clones, about nine tenths recorded once. The gene calls are TRBV6-6 and TRBJ1-6; no clear D. What was sequenced was peripheral blood. The source is a male donor with acute or convalescent COVID-19. Here the CDR3 reads CASSYSDTNSPLHF. The CDR3 DNA reads as TGTGCCAGCAGTTACTCCGACACGAATTCACCCCTCCACTTT.